Listed below are T cell receptor beta chains from one sample, sequenced in a study of CD8 T cells in Susac syndrome. TCRdb processed the immunoSEQ multiplex PCR reads anew with MiXCR; each CDR3 protein has one entry. The sample holds around 280,000 distinct CDR3 sequences, roughly 85% seen once. The sequenced material came from CD8+ T cells from PBMCs. Receptors originate from a human donor with multiple sclerosis. Both conserved end residues are part of each CDR3. The D gene is left open where the match is weak. Only some rows state a clone size, as once, few, many or a class for expanded clones.

D gene	clone size	V gene	J gene	CDR3 DNA	CDR3 protein
.	.	TRBV9	TRBJ2-7	TGTGCCAGCAGCCCGGGGGGACAGGCTTCCTACGAGCAGTACTTC	CASSPGGQASYEQYF
TRBD2	.	TRBV2	TRBJ2-1	TGTGCCAGCGGCCCACTAGCGGCCAACGGGAATGAGCAGTTCTTC	CASGPLAANGNEQFF
.	.	TRBV20-1	TRBJ2-3	TGCAGTGCTAGAGATCAGGCAGATCTCGGTACGCAGTATTTT	CSARDQADLGTQYF
TRBD1	.	TRBV27	TRBJ1-1	TGTGCCAGCAGAACCGGGACAGGAGGACCGAACACTGAAGCTTTCTTT	CASRTGTGGPNTEAFF
.	.	TRBV3-1	TRBJ2-2	TGTGCCAGCAGCCAAGAGGTTTTGGACTACCTCACCGGGGAGCTGTTTTTT	CASSQEVLDYLTGELFF
TRBD2	.	TRBV9	TRBJ2-7	TGTGCCAGCAGCGGAAGTGGTGGTAGCGGGAGGAAGTACGAGCAGTACTTC	CASSGSGGSGRKYEQYF
TRBD2	.	TRBV20-1	TRBJ2-7	TGCAGTGCTAGAGAGGCGGGAGGCGCCTACGAGCAGTACTTC	CSAREAGGAYEQYF
TRBD2	.	TRBV10-3	TRBJ2-7	TGTGCCATCAGCGAAGGACTAGTCGGATACGAGCAGTACTTC	CAISEGLVGYEQYF
TRBD1	.	TRBV5-5	TRBJ1-1	TGTGCCAGCCGGCCCGACTGGACAGGACCCCAGACTGAAGCTTTCTTT	CASRPDWTGPQTEAFF
.	few	TRBV28	TRBJ2-7	TGTGCCAGCAGTCGGTCTGGCGAGCAGTACTTC	CASSRSGEQYF
.	.	TRBV9	TRBJ1-1	TGTGCCAGCAGCGAGGACAGTACTATGAACACTGAAGCTTTCTTT	CASSEDSTMNTEAFF
.	.	TRBV27	TRBJ2-3	TGTGCCAGCAGTTTAAGGGATGACACAGATACGCAGTATTTT	CASSLRDDTDTQYF
.	.	TRBV11-2	TRBJ2-3	TGTGCCAGCAGCTTGAACCCCCTTTCGCAGTATTTT	CASSLNPLSQYF
TRBD1	.	TRBV25-1	TRBJ2-2	TGTGCTACCGGGACAGGGGACACCGGGGAGCTGTTTTTT	CATGTGDTGELFF
.	.	TRBV11-2	TRBJ1-3	TGTGCCAGCAGCCCGTACGGGGGGACGCTTGGAAACACCATATATTTT	CASSPYGGTLGNTIYF
TRBD1	.	TRBV10-3	TRBJ1-1	TGTGCCATCAGGGACCGGGACAGAATGAACACTGAAGCTTTCTTT	CAIRDRDRMNTEAFF
TRBD2	few	TRBV7-9	TRBJ2-1	TGTGCCAGCAGCTCGGTACTAGCGGCCGATCAGCATGAGCAGTTCTTC	CASSSVLAADQHEQFF
TRBD1	once	TRBV6-6	TRBJ2-7	TGTGCCAGCAGCCGAAGACAGGGCTACGAGCAGTACTTC	CASSRRQGYEQYF
TRBD2	.	TRBV27	TRBJ2-1	TGTGCCAGCAGTTTATGGGCTAGCGGCTATTCCTACAATGAGCAGTTCTTC	CASSLWASGYSYNEQFF
.	.	TRBV25-1	TRBJ1-2	TGTGCCAGCAGTGAATGGGGCGGGCACTATGGCTACACCTTC	CASSEWGGHYGYTF